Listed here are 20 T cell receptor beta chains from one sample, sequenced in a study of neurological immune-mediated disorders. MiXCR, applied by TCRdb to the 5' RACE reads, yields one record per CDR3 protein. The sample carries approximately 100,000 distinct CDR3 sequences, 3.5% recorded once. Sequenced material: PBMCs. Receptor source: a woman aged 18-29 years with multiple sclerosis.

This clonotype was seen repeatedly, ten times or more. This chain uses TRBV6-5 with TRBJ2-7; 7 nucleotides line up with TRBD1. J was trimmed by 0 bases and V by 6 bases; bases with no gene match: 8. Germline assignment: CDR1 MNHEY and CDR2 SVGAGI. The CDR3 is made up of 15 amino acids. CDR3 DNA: TGTGCCAGCAGAAGGACAGGACTCAGCTCCTACGAGCAGTACTTC. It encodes CASRRTGLSSYEQYF.

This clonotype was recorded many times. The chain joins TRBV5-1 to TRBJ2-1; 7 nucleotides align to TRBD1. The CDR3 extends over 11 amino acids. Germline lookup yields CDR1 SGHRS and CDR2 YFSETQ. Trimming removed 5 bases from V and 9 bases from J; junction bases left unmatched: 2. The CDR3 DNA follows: TGCGCCAGCAGAACAGGGGCTGAGCAGTTCTTC. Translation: CASRTGAEQFF.

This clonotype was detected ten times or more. The CDR3 DNA reads as TGTGCCAGCCTATTGCATCCGGGACAGAACTATGGCTACACCTTC. Encoded protein: CASLLHPGQNYGYTF. The J gene is TRBJ1-2, the V gene TRBV2; TRBD1 aligns across 7 bases. Per the germline V gene, CDR1 is SNHLY and CDR2 is FYNNEI. J lost 2 bases, V lost 8 bases, and 11 bases had no gene match. This CDR3 region has 15 residues.

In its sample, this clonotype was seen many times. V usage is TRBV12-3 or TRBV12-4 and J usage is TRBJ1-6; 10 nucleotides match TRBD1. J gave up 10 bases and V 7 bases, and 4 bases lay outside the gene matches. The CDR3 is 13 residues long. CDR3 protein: CASKGQGDSPLHF. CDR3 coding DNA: TGTGCCAGCAAAGGACAGGGGGACTCACCCCTCCACTTT.

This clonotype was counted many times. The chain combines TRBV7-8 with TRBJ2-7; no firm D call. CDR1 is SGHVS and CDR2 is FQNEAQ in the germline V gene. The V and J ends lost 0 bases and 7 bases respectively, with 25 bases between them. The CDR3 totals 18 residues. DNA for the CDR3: TGTGCCAGCAGCTTAGCGATACCCCAGATTCCACTCGCCGGGGAGCAGTACTTC. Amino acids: CASSLAIPQIPLAGEQYF.

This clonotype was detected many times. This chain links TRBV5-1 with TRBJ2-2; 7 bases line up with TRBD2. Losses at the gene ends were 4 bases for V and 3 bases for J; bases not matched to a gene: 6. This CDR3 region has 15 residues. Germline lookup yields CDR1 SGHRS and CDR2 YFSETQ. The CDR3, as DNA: TGCGCCAGCAGCCCCGGGACTATTTACACCGGGGAGCTGTTTTTT. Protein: CASSPGTIYTGELFF. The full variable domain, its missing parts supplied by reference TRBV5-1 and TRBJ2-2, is KAGVTQTPRYLIKTRGQQVTLSCSPISGHRSVSWYQQTPGQGLQFLFEYFSETQRNKGNFPGRFSGRQFSNSRSEMNVSTLELGDSALYLCASSPGTIYTGELFFGEGSRLTVL.

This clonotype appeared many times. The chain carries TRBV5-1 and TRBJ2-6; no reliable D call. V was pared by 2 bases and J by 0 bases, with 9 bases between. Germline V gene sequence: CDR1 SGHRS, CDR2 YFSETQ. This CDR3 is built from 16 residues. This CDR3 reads CASSLRRDSGANVLTF. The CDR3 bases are TGCGCCAGCAGCTTAAGACGAGACTCTGGGGCCAACGTCCTGACTTTC.

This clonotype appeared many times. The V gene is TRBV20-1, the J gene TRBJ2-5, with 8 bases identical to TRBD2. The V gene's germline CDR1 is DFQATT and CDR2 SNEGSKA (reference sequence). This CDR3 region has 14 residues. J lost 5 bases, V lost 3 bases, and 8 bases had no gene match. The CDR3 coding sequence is TGCAGTGCTAGCGGGACTAGTTTGAGGGAGACCCAGTACTTC. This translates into CSASGTSLRETQYF.

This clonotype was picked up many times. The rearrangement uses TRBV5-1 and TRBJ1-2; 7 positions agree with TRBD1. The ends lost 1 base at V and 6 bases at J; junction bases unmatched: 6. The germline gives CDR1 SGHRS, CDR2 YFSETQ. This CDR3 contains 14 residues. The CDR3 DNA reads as TGCGCCAGCAGCTTGAGTCAGGGGGAAGATGGCTACACCTTC. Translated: CASSLSQGEDGYTF.

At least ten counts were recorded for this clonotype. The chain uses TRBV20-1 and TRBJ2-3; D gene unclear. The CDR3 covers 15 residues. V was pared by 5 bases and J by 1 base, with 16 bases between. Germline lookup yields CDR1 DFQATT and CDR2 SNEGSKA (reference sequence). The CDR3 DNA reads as TGCAGTGCTCTACTCGACTGGGTTGGCACAGATACGCAGTATTTT. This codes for CSALLDWVGTDTQYF.

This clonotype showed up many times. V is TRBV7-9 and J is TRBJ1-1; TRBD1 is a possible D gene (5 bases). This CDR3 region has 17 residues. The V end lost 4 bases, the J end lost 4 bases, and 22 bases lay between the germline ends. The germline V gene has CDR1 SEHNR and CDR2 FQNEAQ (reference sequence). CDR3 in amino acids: CASSSHGTIVLGTEAFF. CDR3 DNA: TGTGCCAGCAGCTCCCACGGGACCATTGTACTGGGCACTGAAGCTTTCTTT. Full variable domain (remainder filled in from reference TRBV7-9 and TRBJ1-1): DTGVSQNPRHKITKRGQNVTFRCDPISEHNRLYWYRQTLGQGPEFLTYFQNEAQLEKSRLLSDRFSAERPKGSFSTLEIQRTEQGDSAMYLCASSSHGTIVLGTEAFFGQGTRLTVV.

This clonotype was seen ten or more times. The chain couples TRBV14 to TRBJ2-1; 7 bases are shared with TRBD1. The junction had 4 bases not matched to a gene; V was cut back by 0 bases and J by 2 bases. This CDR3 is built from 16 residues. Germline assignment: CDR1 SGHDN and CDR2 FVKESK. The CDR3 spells CASSQETGNTYNEQFF. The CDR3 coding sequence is TGTGCCAGCAGCCAAGAGACAGGGAATACCTACAATGAGCAGTTCTTC.

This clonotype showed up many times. The CDR3, as DNA: TGCGCCAGCAGCACCAGCGGGAGCTCCTACAATGAGCAGTTCTTC. This gives the protein CASSTSGSSYNEQFF. J is TRBJ2-1 and V is TRBV5-1; 8 bases match TRBD2. V lost 4 bases and J lost 0; bases outside the gene matches: 3. CDR3 size: 15 residues. Germline V lookup: CDR1 SGHRS, CDR2 YFSETQ. Full variable domain (rest looked up from reference TRBV5-1 and TRBJ2-1): KAGVTQTPRYLIKTRGQQVTLSCSPISGHRSVSWYQQTPGQGLQFLFEYFSETQRNKGNFPGRFSGRQFSNSRSEMNVSTLELGDSALYLCASSTSGSSYNEQFFGPGTRLTVL.

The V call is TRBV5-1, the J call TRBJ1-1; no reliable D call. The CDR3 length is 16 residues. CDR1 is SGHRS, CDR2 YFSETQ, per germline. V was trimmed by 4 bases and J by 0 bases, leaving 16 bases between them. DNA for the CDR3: TGCGCCAGCAGCCCCGGGAAAGGCGTCATGAACACTGAAGCTTTCTTT. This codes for CASSPGKGVMNTEAFF.

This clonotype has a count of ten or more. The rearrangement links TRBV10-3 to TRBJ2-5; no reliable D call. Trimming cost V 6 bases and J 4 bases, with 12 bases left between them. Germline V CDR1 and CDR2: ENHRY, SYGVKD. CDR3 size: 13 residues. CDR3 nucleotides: TGTGCCATCAGGCAGACTCTCGCAGAGACCCAGTACTTC. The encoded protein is CAIRQTLAETQYF.

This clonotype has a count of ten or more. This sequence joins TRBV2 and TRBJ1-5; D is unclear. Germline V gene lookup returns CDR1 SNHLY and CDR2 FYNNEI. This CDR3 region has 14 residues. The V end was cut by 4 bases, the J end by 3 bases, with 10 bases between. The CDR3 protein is CASSVSGNNQPQHF. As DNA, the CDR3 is TGTGCCAGCAGTGTTTCGGGGAACAATCAGCCCCAGCATTTT.

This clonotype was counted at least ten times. The CDR3 region has the DNA TGTGCCAGCAGGACAGGGTTCAGCGGGGTCGATCAGCCCCAGCATTTT. Its protein product is CASRTGFSGVDQPQHF. The chain employs TRBV12-3 or TRBV12-4 and TRBJ1-5; TRBD1 aligns across 7 bases. This CDR3 has 16 residues. V shed 6 bases, J shed 5 bases, and the junction held 13 bases outside the gene matches.

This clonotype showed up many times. In DNA, the CDR3 is TGTGCCAGCAGCCCCGGGGTCTACAATGAGCAGTTCTTC. Amino acid sequence: CASSPGVYNEQFF. The chain carries TRBV3-1 and TRBJ2-1; a possible D gene is TRBD2 (5 bases). This CDR3 spans 13 amino acids. Trimming removed 4 bases at V and 3 bases at J, with 7 bases between. Germline values: CDR1 LGHDT, CDR2 YNNKEL (reference sequence).

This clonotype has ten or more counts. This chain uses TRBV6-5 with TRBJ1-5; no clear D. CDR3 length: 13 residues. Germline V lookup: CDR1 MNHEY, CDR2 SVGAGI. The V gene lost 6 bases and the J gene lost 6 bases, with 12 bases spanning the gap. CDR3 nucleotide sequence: TGTGCCAGCAGGGCATCCGGGGTTCAGCCCCAGCATTTT. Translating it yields CASRASGVQPQHF.

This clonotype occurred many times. The CDR3 spells CASSVSGRQETQYF. As DNA, the CDR3 is TGTGCCAGCAGCGTCAGCGGACGCCAAGAGACCCAGTACTTC. The chain carries TRBV9 and TRBJ2-5; a weak D match, TRBD2 (5 bases). CDR3 size: 14 residues. From germline, CDR1 is SGDLS and CDR2 YYNGEE. Deletions cut 2 bases from V and 1 base from J, with 9 bases between.